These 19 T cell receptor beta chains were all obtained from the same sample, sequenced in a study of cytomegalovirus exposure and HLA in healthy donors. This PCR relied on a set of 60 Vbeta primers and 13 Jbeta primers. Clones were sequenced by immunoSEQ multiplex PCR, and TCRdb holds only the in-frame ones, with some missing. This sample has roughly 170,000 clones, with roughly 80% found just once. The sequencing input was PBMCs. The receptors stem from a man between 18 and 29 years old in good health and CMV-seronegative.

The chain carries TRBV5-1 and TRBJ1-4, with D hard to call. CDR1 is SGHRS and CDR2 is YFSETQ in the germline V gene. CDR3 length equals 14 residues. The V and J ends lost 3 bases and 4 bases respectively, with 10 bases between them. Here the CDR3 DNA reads TGCGCCAGCAGCTACGGCGGCAATAATGAAAAACTGTTTTTT. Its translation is CASSYGGNNEKLFF.

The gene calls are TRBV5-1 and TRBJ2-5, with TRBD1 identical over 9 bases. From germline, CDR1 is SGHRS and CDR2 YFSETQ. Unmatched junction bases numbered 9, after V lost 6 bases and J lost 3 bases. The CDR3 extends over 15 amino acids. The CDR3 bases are TGCGCCAGCAACCTACAGGGGGCGCGAGAAGAGACCCAGTACTTC. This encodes CASNLQGAREETQYF. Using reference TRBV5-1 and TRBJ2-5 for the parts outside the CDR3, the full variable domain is KAGVTQTPRYLIKTRGQQVTLSCSPISGHRSVSWYQQTPGQGLQFLFEYFSETQRNKGNFPGRFSGRQFSNSRSEMNVSTLELGDSALYLCASNLQGAREETQYFGPGTRLLVL.

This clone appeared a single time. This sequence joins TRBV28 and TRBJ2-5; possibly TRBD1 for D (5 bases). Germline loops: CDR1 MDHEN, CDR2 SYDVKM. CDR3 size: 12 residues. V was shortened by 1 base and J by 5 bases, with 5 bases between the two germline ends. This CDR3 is CASSLSGETQYF. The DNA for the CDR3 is TGTGCCAGCAGTTTATCAGGGGAGACCCAGTACTTC. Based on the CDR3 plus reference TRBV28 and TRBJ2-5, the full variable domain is DVKVTQSSRYLVKRTGEKVFLECVQDMDHENMFWYRQDPGLGLRLIYFSYDVKMKEKGDIPEGYSVSREKKERFSLILESASTNQTSMYLCASSLSGETQYFGPGTRLLVL.

The DNA of the CDR3 is TGTGCCAGCAGTAGGACTAGAACCTACGAGCAGTACTTC. Residues: CASSRTRTYEQYF. The genes are TRBV6-6 and TRBJ2-7; 7 nucleotides line up with TRBD2. Germline values: CDR1 MNHNY, CDR2 SVGAGI (reference sequence). V trimming: 5 bases; J trimming: 2 bases; junction bases outside the gene matches: 3. The CDR3 runs to 13 residues.

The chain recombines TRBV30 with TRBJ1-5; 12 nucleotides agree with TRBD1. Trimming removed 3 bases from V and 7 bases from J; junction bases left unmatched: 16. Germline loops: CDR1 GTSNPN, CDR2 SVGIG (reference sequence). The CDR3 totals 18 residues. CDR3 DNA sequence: TGTGCCTGGAGCCGGGACAGGGGGCTCGGAGGTTCTTGGCAGCCCCAGCATTTT. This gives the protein CAWSRDRGLGGSWQPQHF.

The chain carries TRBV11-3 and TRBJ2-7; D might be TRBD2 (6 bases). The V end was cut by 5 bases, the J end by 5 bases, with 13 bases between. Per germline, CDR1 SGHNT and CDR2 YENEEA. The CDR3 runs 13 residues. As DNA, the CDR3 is TGTGCCAGCAGCCGTAACGGGGGTGACGAGCAGTACTTC. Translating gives CASSRNGGDEQYF.

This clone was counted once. In DNA form, the CDR3 reads TGTGCCAGCAGCCAAGTTTTTAGGGAGAATGAGCAGTTCTTC. Amino acid sequence: CASSQVFRENEQFF. The J gene is TRBJ2-1, the V gene TRBV4-2, with a possible D match to TRBD2 (5 bases). V was clipped by 1 base and J by 7 bases, with 11 bases between them. The CDR3 loop spans 14 amino acids. The V gene's germline CDR1 is LGHNA and CDR2 YNFKEQ.

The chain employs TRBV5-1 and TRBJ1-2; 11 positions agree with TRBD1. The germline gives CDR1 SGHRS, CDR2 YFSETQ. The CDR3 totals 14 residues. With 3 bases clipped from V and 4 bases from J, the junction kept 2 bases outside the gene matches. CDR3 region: CASSSDRGLYGYTF. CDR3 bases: TGCGCCAGCAGCTCGGACAGGGGGCTCTATGGCTACACCTTC.

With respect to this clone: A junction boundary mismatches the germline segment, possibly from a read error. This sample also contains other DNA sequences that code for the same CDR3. CDR3 in DNA: TGCGCCAGTAGCCAAGATTTCCCGTCTGGGGCCAACGTCCTGACTTTC. This codes for CASSQDFPSGANVLTF. The chain links TRBV4-1 to TRBJ2-6; D is unclear. The CDR3 sequence is 16 residues long. Per the germline V gene, CDR1 is MGHRA and CDR2 is YSYEKL.

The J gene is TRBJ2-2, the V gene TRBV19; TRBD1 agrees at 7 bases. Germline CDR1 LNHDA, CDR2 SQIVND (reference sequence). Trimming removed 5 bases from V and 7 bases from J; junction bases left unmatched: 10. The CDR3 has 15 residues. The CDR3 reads CASSASTGSSGELFF. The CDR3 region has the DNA TGTGCCAGTAGTGCCTCGACAGGGAGTAGCGGGGAGCTGTTTTTT. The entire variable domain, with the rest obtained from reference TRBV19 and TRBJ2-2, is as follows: DGGITQSPKYLFRKEGQNVTLSCEQNLNHDAMYWYRQDPGQGLRLIYYSQIVNDFQKGDIAEGYSVSREKKESFPLTVTSAQKNPTAFYLCASSASTGSSGELFFGEGSRLTVL.

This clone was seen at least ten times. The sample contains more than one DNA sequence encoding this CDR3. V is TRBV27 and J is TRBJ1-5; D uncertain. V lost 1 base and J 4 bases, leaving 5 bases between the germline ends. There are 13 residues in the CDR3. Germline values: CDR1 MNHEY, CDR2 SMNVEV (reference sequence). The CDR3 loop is CASSLYRNQPQHF. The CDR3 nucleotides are TGTGCCAGCAGTTTATACAGAAATCAGCCCCAGCATTTT.

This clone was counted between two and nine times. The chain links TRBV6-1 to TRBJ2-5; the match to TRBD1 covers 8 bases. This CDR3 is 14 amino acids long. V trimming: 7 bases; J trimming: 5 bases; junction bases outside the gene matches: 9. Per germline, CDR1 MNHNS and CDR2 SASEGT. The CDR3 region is CASNPDREWETQYF. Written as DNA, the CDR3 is TGTGCCAGCAATCCGGACAGGGAGTGGGAGACCCAGTACTTC.

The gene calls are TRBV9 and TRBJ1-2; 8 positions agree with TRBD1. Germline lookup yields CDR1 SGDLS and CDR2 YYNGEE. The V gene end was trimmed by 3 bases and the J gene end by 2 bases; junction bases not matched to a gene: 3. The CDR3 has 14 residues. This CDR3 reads CASSGGQANYGYTF. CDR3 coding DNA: TGTGCCAGCAGCGGGGGACAGGCGAACTATGGCTACACCTTC. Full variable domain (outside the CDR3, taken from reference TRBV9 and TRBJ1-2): DSGVTQTPKHLITATGQRVTLRCSPRSGDLSVYWYQQSLDQGLQFLIQYYNGEERAKGNILERFSAQQFPDLHSELNLSSLELGDSALYFCASSGGQANYGYTFGSGTRLTVV.

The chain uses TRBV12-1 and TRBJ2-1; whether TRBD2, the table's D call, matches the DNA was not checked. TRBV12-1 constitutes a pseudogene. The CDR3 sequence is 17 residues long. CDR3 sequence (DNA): TGTGCCAGCAGCTCGGGGACTAGCGGGAGTAGCAACAATGAGCAGTTCTTC. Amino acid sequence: CASSSGTSGSSNNEQFF.

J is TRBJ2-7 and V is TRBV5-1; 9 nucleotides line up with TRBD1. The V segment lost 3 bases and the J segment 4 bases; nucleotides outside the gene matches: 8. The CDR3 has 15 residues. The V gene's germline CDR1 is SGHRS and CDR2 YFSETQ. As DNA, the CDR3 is TGCGCCAGCAGCTACTTACCGGGACAGGGATACGAGCAGTACTTC. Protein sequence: CASSYLPGQGYEQYF.

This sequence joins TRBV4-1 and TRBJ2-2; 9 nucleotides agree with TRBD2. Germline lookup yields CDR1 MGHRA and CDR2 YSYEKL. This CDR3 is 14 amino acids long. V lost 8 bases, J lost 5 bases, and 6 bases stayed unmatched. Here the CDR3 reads CASAGGVGTGELFF. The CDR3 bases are TGCGCCAGCGCGGGGGGGGTAGGAACCGGGGAGCTGTTTTTT.

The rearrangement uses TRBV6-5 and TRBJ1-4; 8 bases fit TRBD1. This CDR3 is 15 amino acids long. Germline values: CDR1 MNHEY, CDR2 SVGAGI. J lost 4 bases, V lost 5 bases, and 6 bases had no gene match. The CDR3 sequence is CASSLQTGVNEKLFF. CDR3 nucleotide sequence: TGTGCCAGCAGTCTCCAGACAGGGGTTAATGAAAAACTGTTTTTT.

The CDR3 region is CASSLAGGSNQPQHF. As DNA, the CDR3 is TGTGCCAGCAGTTTAGCGGGGGGTAGCAATCAGCCCCAGCATTTT. V is TRBV28 and J is TRBJ1-5; weak D call: TRBD1 (5 bases). This CDR3 has 15 residues. V lost 2 bases, J lost 0 bases, and 8 bases lay in between. Germline CDR1 MDHEN, CDR2 SYDVKM.

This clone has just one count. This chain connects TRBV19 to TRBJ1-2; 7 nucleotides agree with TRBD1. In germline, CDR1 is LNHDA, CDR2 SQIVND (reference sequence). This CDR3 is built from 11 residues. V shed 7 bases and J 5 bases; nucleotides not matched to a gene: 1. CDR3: CASKGAYGYTF. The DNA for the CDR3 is TGTGCCAGTAAGGGGGCGTATGGCTACACCTTC.